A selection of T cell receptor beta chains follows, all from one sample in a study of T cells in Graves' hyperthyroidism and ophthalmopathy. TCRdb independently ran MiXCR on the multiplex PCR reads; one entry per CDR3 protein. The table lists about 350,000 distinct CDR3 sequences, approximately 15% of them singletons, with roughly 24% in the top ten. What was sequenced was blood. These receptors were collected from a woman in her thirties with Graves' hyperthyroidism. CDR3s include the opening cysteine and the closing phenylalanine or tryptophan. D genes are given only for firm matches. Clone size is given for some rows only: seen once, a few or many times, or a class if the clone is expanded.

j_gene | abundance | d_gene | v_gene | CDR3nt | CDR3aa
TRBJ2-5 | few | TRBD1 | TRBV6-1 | TGTGCCAGCAGCCTCTGGACAGGGAAGTACTTC | CASSLWTGKYF
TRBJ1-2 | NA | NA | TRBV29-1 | TGCAGCGTTGAAAGACGCCTAGCTAACTATGGCTACACCTTC | CSVERRLANYGYTF
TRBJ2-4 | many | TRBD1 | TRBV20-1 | TGCAGTGCTAGAGATGAGGGGACAGGGGGCAAGGGGAACATTCAGTACTTC | CSARDEGTGGKGNIQYF
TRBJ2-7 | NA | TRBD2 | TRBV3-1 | TGTGCCAGCAGCCAAGATGTTACTAGCGGGCTGTCCTACGAGCAGTACTTC | CASSQDVTSGLSYEQYF
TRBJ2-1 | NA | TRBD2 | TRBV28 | TGTGCCAGCAGTTTCGGGACTAGCGGAGACAATGAGCAGTTCTTC | CASSFGTSGDNEQFF
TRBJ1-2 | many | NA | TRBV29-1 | TGCAGCGTGTTCCCTGGGACTTCGCGTGGCTACACCTTC | CSVFPGTSRGYTF
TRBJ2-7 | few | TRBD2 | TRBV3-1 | TGTGCCAGCAGCCAAGATACCAGCGGGAGTCGCGAGCAGTACTTC | CASSQDTSGSREQYF
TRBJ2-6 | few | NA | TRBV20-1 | TGCAGTGCACCTACAGTTGTTGGGGCCAACGTCCTGACTTTC | CSAPTVVGANVLTF
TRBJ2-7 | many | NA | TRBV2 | TGTGCCAGCAGGGAAGTGGGGGCTAGCAACCCCTACGAGCAGTACTTC | CASREVGASNPYEQYF
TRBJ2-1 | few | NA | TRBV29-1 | TGCAGCGTTAAGGGTTTTGGTTGGGAGCAGTTCTTC | CSVKGFGWEQFF
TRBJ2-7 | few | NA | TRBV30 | TGTGCCTGGAGGGACCCTTGGACAGTGGTCTACGAGCAGTACTTC | CAWRDPWTVVYEQYF